This T cell receptor beta chain was recovered during a study of identical twins. TCRdb reanalysed the 5' RACE reads using MiXCR and keeps one entry per CDR3 protein. The repertoire has hundreds of thousands of distinct CDR3 sequences, over 15% of them found once; the top ten carry about an eighth. Worth noting for this clonotype: What it binds is not known.

Study observations and caveats: Abundant cord blood beta clonotypes carried fewer insertions; memory repertoires showed none.

This same sample was also part of a study on T cells expressing NK-cell markers.

The clonotype originates from a woman between 18 and 29 years old in good health. The sample was PBMCs.

The CDR3 protein is CSVETPGRPYEQYF. In DNA, the CDR3 is TGCAGCGTTGAAACCCCCGGTCGGCCGTACGAGCAGTACTTC. The chain uses TRBV29-1 and TRBJ2-7; no clear D. Germline values: CDR1 SQVTM, CDR2 ANQGSEA. Between the trimmed V and J ends, which lost 2 bases and 4 bases, there was a span of 15 bases. The CDR3 is made up of 14 amino acids.